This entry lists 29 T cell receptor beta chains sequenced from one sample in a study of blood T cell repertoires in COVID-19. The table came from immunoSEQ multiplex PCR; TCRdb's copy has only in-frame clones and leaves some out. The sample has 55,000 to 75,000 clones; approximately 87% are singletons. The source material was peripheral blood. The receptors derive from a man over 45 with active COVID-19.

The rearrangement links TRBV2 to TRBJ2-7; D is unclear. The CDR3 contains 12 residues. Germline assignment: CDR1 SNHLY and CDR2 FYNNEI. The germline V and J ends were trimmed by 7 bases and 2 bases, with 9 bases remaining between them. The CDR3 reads CASNERAYEQYF. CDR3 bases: TGTGCCAGCAACGAACGGGCCTACGAGCAGTACTTC.

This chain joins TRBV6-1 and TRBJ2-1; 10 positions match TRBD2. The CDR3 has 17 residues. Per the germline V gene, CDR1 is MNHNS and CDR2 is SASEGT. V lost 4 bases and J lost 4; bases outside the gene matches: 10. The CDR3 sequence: CASSGQREGLAYNEQFF. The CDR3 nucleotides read TGTGCCAGCAGTGGCCAGCGGGAGGGCCTCGCGTACAATGAGCAGTTCTTC.

The CDR3: CASSLNYEQYF. The CDR3 nucleotides are TGTGCCAGCAGCCTTAATTACGAGCAGTACTTC. V gene TRBV7-2 combines with J gene TRBJ2-7, with D hard to call. The length of the CDR3 is 11 residues. CDR1 and CDR2 from the germline V gene are SGHTA and FQGNSA. V lost 5 bases and J 4 bases, leaving 6 bases between the germline ends.

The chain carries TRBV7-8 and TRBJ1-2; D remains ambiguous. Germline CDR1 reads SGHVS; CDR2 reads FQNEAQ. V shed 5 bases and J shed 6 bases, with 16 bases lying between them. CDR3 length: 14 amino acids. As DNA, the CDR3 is TGTGCCAGCAGCATTCTAGCGCAGAGGGATGGCTACACCTTC. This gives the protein CASSILAQRDGYTF. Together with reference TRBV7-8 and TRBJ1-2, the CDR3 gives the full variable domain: GAGVSQSPRYKVAKRGQDVALRCDPISGHVSLFWYQQALGQGPEFLTYFQNEAQLDKSGLPSDRFFAERPEGSVSTLKIQRTQQEDSAVYLCASSILAQRDGYTFGSGTRLTVV.

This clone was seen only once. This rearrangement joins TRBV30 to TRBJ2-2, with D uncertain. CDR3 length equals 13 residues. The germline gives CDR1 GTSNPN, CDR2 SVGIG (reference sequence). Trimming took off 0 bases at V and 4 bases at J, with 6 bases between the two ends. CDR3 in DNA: TGTGCCTGGAGTGTACGGTTCACCGGGGAGCTGTTTTTT. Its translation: CAWSVRFTGELFF.

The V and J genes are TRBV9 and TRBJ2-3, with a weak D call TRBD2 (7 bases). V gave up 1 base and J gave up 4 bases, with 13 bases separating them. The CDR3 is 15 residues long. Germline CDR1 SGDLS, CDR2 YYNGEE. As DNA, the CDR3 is TGTGCCAGCAGCGTACGTGGGGGGGCCGCAGATACGCAGTATTTT. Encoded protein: CASSVRGGAADTQYF.

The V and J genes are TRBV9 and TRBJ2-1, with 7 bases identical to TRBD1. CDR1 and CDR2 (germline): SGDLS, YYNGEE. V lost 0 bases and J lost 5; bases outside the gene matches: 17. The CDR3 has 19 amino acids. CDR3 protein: CASSVDRSMYGTVNNEQFF. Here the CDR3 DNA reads TGTGCCAGCAGCGTAGACAGGAGTATGTACGGGACAGTCAACAATGAGCAGTTCTTC.

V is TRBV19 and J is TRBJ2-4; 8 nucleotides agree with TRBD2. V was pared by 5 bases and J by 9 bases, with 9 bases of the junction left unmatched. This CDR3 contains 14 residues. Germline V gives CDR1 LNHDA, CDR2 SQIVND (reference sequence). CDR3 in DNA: TGTGCCAGTAGTTCAGGGCCCAGCGGGAGCATTCAGTACTTC. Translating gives CASSSGPSGSIQYF.

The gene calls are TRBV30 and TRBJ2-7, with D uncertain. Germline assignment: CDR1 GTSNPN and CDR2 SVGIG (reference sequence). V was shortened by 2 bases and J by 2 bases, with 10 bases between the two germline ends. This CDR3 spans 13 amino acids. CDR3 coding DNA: TGTGCCTGGAGTTCCGGGTTTGCCTACGAGCAGTACTTC. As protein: CAWSSGFAYEQYF.

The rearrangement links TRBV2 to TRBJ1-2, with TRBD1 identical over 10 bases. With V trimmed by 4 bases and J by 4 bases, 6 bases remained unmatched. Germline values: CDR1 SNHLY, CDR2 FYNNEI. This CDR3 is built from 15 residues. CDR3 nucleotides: TGTGCCAGCAGTGGAGGACAGGGGGGCCTCTATGGCTACACCTTC. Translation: CASSGGQGGLYGYTF.

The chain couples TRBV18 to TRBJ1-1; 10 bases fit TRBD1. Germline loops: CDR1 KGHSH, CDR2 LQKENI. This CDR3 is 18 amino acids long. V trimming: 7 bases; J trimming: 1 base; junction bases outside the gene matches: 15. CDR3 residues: CASFWLLTGGAENTEAFF. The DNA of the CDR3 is TGTGCCAGCTTCTGGTTATTGACAGGGGGCGCGGAGAACACTGAAGCTTTCTTT.

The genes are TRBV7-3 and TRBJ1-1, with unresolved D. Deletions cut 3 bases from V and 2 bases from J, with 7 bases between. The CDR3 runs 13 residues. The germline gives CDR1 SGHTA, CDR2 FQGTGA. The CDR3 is CASSFAVNTEAFF. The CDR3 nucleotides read TGTGCCAGCAGCTTTGCGGTCAACACTGAAGCTTTCTTT.

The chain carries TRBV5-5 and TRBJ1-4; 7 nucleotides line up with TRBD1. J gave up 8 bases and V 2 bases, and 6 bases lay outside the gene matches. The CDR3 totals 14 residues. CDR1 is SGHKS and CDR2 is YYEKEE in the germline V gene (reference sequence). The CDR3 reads CASSFLQGNEKLFF. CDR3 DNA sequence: TGTGCCAGCAGCTTCTTACAGGGGAACGAAAAACTGTTTTTT.

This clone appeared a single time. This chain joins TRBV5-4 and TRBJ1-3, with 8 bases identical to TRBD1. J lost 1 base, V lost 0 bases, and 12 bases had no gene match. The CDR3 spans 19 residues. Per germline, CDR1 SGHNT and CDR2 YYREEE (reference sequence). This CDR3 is CASSLGPSDRGSSGNTIYF. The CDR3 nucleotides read TGTGCCAGCAGCTTGGGCCCGTCTGACAGGGGCTCATCTGGAAACACCATATATTTT.

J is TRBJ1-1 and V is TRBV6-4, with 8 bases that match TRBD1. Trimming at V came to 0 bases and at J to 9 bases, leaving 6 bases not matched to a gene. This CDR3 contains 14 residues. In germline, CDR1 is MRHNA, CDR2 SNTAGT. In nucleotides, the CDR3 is TGTGCCAGCAGTGACTCCTCCAGGGGGCCCAAAGCTTTCTTT. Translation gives CASSDSSRGPKAFF.

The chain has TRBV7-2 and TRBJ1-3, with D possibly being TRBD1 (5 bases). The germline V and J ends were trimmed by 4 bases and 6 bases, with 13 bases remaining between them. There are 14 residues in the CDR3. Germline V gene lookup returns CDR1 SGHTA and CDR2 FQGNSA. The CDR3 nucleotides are TGTGCCAGCAGCTCGGGGGGGAGCGCAAACACCATATATTTT. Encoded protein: CASSSGGSANTIYF.

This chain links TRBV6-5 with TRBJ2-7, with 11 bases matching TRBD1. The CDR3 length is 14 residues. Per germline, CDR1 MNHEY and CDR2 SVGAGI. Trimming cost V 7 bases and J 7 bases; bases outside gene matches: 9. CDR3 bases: TGTGCCAGCACTCTCGGACAGGGGGCACGGGAGCAGTACTTC. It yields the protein CASTLGQGAREQYF.

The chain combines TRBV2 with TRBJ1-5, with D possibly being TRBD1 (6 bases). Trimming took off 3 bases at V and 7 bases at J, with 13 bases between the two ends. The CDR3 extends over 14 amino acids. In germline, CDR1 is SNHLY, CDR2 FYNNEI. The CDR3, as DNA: TGTGCCAGCAGTGATGGGGGCGCAGGGCAGCCCCAGCATTTT. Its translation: CASSDGGAGQPQHF.

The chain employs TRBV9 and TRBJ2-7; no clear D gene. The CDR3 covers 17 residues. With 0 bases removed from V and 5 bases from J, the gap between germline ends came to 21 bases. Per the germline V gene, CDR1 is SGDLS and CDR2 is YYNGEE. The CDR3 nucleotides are TGTGCCAGCAGCGTAGTCCGCGGCAGCGCGAACCCCCACGAGCAGTACTTC. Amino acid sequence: CASSVVRGSANPHEQYF.

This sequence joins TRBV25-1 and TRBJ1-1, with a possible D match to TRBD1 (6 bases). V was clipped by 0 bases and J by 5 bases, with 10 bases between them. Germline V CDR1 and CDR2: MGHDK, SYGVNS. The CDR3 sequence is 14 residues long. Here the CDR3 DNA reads TGTGCCAGCAGTGAATACACGAGGGGGACTGAAGCTTTCTTT. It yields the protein CASSEYTRGTEAFF. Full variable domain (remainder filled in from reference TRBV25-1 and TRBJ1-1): EADIYQTPRYLVIGTGKKITLECSQTMGHDKMYWYQQDPGMELHLIHYSYGVNSTEKGDLSSESTVSRIRTEHFPLTLESARPSHTSQYLCASSEYTRGTEAFFGQGTRLTVV.

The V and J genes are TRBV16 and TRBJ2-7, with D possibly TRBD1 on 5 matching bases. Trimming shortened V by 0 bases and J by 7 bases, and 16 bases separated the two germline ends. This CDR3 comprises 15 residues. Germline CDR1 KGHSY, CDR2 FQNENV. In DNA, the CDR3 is TGTGCCAGCAGCCAATCTAACGGACACCAAAGGGAGCAGTACTTC. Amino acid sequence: CASSQSNGHQREQYF.

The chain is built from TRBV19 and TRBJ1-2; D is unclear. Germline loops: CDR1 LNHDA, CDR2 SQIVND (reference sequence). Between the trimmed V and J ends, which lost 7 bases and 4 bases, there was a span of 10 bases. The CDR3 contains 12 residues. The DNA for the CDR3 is TGTGCCAGTAAAGGAGGAAGCTATGGCTACACCTTC. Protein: CASKGGSYGYTF.

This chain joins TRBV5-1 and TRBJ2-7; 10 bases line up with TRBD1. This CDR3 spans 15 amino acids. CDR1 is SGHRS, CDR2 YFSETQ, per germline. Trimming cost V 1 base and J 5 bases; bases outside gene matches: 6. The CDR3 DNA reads TGCGCCAGCAGCTTGACCGGGACAGGGGTCGACGAGCAGTACTTC. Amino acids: CASSLTGTGVDEQYF.

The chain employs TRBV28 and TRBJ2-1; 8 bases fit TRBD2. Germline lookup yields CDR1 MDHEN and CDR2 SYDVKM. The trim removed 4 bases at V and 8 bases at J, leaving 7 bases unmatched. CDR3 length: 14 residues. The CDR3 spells CASSSRTSSDEQFF. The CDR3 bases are TGTGCCAGCAGTTCCCGGACTAGCTCCGATGAGCAGTTCTTC.

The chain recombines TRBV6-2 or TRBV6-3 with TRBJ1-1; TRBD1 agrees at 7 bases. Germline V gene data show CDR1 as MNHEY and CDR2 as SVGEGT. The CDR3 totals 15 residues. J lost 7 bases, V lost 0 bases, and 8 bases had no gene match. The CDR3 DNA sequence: TGTGCCAGCAGTTACTCGAGAAGGGGGCAGAATGAAGCTTTCTTT. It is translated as CASSYSRRGQNEAFF.

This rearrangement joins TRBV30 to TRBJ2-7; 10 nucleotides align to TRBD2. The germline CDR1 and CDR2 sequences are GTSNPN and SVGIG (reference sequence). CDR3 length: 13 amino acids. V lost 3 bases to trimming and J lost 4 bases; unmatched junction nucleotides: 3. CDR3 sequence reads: CAWRSSGRYEQYF. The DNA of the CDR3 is TGTGCCTGGAGGTCTAGCGGGAGATACGAGCAGTACTTC.

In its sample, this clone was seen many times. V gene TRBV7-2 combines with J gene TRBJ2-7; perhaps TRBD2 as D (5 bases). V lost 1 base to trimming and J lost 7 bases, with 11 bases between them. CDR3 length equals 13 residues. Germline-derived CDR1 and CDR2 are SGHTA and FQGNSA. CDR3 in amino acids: CASSLDLQREQYF. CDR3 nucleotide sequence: TGTGCCAGCAGCTTAGATCTTCAGCGGGAGCAGTACTTC.

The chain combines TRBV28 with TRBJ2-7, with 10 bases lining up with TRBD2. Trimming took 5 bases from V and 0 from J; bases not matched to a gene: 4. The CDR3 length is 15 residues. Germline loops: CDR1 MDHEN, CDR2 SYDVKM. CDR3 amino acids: CASSVTSGPSYEQYF. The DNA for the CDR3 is TGTGCCAGCAGTGTGACTAGCGGGCCCTCCTACGAGCAGTACTTC.

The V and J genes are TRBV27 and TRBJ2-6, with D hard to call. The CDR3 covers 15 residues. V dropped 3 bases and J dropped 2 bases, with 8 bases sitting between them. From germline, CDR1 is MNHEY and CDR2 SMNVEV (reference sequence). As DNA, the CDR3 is TGTGCCAGCAGTTTTTATACTCCTGGGGCCAACGTCCTGACTTTC. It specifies CASSFYTPGANVLTF. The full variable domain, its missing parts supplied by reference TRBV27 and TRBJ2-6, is EAQVTQNPRYLITVTGKKLTVTCSQNMNHEYMSWYRQDPGLGLRQIYYSMNVEVTDKGDVPEGYKVSRKEKRNFPLILESPSPNQTSLYFCASSFYTPGANVLTFGAGSRLTVL.